The present T cell receptor beta chain was sequenced within a study of vaccination and CD4 T cells after COVID-19. Overall study context: Median time from COVID diagnosis to post-COVID sampling was approximately 3.5 months (35 to 161). Study results and limitations: Recorded median SARS-CoV-2-reactive clonotype numbers increased from about 20 to 38 without reaching significance.

Noted treatment: roughly nine-day PBMC culture with coronavirus spike peptide pools or control peptides (ViraFEST assay). V lost 10 bases, J lost 4 bases, and 10 bases stayed unmatched. CDR3 length equals 14 residues. Comments on this clonotype: The antigen remains unidentified.

The Oncomine TCR Beta short-read assay was applied to DNA of cultured CD4+ T cells. TCRdb called the PCR reads again in MiXCR, with one record for every CDR3 protein. The table shows approximately 13,000 distinct CDR3 sequences, with less than 60% occurring only once. Sequenced: CD4+ T cells from blood, cultured in vitro. The chain joins TRBV12-3 or TRBV12-4 to TRBJ1-1; 9 nucleotides line up with TRBD1. The clonotype was recovered from a human donor who had recovered from COVID-19. The CDR3, as DNA: TGTGCCACAGGCACAGGGGGCGGCGGCACTGAAGCTTTCTTT. Protein sequence: CATGTGGGGTEAFF.